This is a list of T cell receptor beta chains from one sample in a study of shared clonotypes between healthy human individuals. Clones were read by immunoSEQ multiplex PCR, and TCRdb kept only the in-frame ones, dropping some. The sample has 980,000 or so clones; 76% are singletons. The sequencing input was memory CD4+ T cells sorted from blood. The receptors derive from a man between 18 and 35 years old in good health. Each CDR3 is given with its conserved first and last residue. The order of the fields is V gene, D gene, J gene, clone size, CDR3 DNA, CDR3 protein. D genes are given only for firm matches. Some rows have no size entry. The others give once, few or many, or a class for an expanded clone.

v_gene: TRBV19; d_gene: .; j_gene: TRBJ2-7; abundance: once; CDR3nt: TGTGCCAGTAGTTGGCGGGCAGAATACGAGCAGTACTTC; CDR3aa: CASSWRAEYEQYF
v_gene: TRBV10-2; d_gene: .; j_gene: TRBJ1-4; abundance: few; CDR3nt: TGCGCCAGCAGTGATAGAAGGGGCAGAGAAAAACTGTTTTTT; CDR3aa: CASSDRRGREKLFF
v_gene: TRBV30; d_gene: TRBD1; j_gene: TRBJ1-1; abundance: .; CDR3nt: TGTGCCTGGAGTAGGGGGCCCAACACTGAAGCTTTCTTT; CDR3aa: CAWSRGPNTEAFF
v_gene: TRBV6-1; d_gene: TRBD1; j_gene: TRBJ2-7; abundance: once; CDR3nt: TGTGCCAGCAGTCCTCGGGACAGGAGCTACGAGCAGTACTTC; CDR3aa: CASSPRDRSYEQYF
v_gene: TRBV19; d_gene: .; j_gene: TRBJ2-7; abundance: .; CDR3nt: TGTGCCAGTAGTGCATACCCCTTAGGGGTTGGTGGATTTAACGAGCAGTACTTC; CDR3aa: CASSAYPLGVGGFNEQYF
v_gene: TRBV5-1; d_gene: .; j_gene: TRBJ2-2; abundance: .; CDR3nt: TGCGCCAGCAGCTTGGAAGTGGTGCCGACCGGGGAGCTGTTTTTT; CDR3aa: CASSLEVVPTGELFF
v_gene: TRBV4-1; d_gene: .; j_gene: TRBJ1-1; abundance: .; CDR3nt: TGCGCCAGCAGCCAAGGGCGCTTCGGGGTGGAGAACACTGAAGCTTTCTTT; CDR3aa: CASSQGRFGVENTEAFF
v_gene: TRBV2; d_gene: .; j_gene: TRBJ2-3; abundance: .; CDR3nt: TGTGCCAGCAGTGGTCGGACAGAGGGCACAGATACGCAGTATTTT; CDR3aa: CASSGRTEGTDTQYF
v_gene: TRBV5-1; d_gene: TRBD2; j_gene: TRBJ2-1; abundance: .; CDR3nt: TGCGCCAGCAGCTTGGAGGGTAGCGGGAGGGTGAACAATGAGCAGTTCTTC; CDR3aa: CASSLEGSGRVNNEQFF
v_gene: TRBV6-1; d_gene: .; j_gene: TRBJ2-3; abundance: .; CDR3nt: TGTGCCAGCAGGGCTGGGGGGAGCACAGATACGCAGTATTTT; CDR3aa: CASRAGGSTDTQYF
v_gene: TRBV7-8; d_gene: .; j_gene: TRBJ2-2; abundance: .; CDR3nt: TGTGCCAGCAGCTTAGAGACAGCTTTCGGGGAGCTGTTTTTT; CDR3aa: CASSLETAFGELFF
v_gene: TRBV11-2; d_gene: .; j_gene: TRBJ1-3; abundance: once; CDR3nt: TGTGCCAGCAGCTTAGATGGATCTGGAAACACCATATATTTT; CDR3aa: CASSLDGSGNTIYF
v_gene: TRBV7-2; d_gene: .; j_gene: TRBJ1-6; abundance: .; CDR3nt: TGTGCCAGCAGCTTCCAAAATTCACCCCTCCACTTT; CDR3aa: CASSFQNSPLHF
v_gene: TRBV18; d_gene: .; j_gene: TRBJ2-1; abundance: .; CDR3nt: TGTGCCAGCTCACCATTAAATGAGCAGTTCTTC; CDR3aa: CASSPLNEQFF
v_gene: TRBV6-1; d_gene: TRBD2; j_gene: TRBJ2-1; abundance: .; CDR3nt: TGTGCCGTCCTTAGCGGGGCTACCTACAATGAGCAGTTCTTC; CDR3aa: CAVLSGATYNEQFF
v_gene: TRBV25-1; d_gene: .; j_gene: TRBJ1-2; abundance: .; CDR3nt: TGTGCCAGCAGTGACCTCGCAGGGGCTATGAGCGGCTACACCTTC; CDR3aa: CASSDLAGAMSGYTF
v_gene: TRBV6-1; d_gene: .; j_gene: TRBJ2-1; abundance: .; CDR3nt: TGTGCCAGCATTCCGGGAAGTTCCTACAATGAGCAGTTCTTC; CDR3aa: CASIPGSSYNEQFF
v_gene: TRBV10-3; d_gene: .; j_gene: TRBJ1-1; abundance: few; CDR3nt: TGTGCCATCAGTGAGTCGAGGACGGCTAACACTGAAGCTTTCTTT; CDR3aa: CAISESRTANTEAFF
v_gene: TRBV5-1; d_gene: TRBD2; j_gene: TRBJ2-5; abundance: .; CDR3nt: TGCGCCAGCAGCTTGGGACTAGCGGGGGGCGCAGAGACCCAGTACTTC; CDR3aa: CASSLGLAGGAETQYF
v_gene: TRBV10-3; d_gene: .; j_gene: TRBJ2-1; abundance: .; CDR3nt: TGTGCCATCAGTGAGGTAGGAAGCTCCTACAATGAGCAGTTCTTC; CDR3aa: CAISEVGSSYNEQFF
v_gene: TRBV7-2; d_gene: TRBD1; j_gene: TRBJ2-7; abundance: .; CDR3nt: TGTGCCAGCAGCCTGGACAGGGCAAGGCTACACTTC; CDR3aa: CASSLDRARLHF
v_gene: TRBV4-3; d_gene: .; j_gene: TRBJ2-2; abundance: .; CDR3nt: TGCGCCAGCAGCCAAGCTCCGGATTCCGCGAACACCGGGGAGCTGTTTTTT; CDR3aa: CASSQAPDSANTGELFF
v_gene: TRBV15; d_gene: TRBD1; j_gene: TRBJ1-1; abundance: .; CDR3nt: TGTGCCACCAGCGGGCACAGGGGGCGAGCTTTCTTT; CDR3aa: CATSGHRGRAFF
v_gene: TRBV7-8; d_gene: .; j_gene: TRBJ2-3; abundance: .; CDR3nt: TGTGCCAGCAGCTTCGGACAGTCATACACAGATACGCAGTATTTT; CDR3aa: CASSFGQSYTDTQYF
v_gene: TRBV4-1; d_gene: TRBD1; j_gene: TRBJ1-2; abundance: .; CDR3nt: TGCGCCAGCAGCCAAGACAGGGGGCAGAGCTATGGCTACACCTTC; CDR3aa: CASSQDRGQSYGYTF